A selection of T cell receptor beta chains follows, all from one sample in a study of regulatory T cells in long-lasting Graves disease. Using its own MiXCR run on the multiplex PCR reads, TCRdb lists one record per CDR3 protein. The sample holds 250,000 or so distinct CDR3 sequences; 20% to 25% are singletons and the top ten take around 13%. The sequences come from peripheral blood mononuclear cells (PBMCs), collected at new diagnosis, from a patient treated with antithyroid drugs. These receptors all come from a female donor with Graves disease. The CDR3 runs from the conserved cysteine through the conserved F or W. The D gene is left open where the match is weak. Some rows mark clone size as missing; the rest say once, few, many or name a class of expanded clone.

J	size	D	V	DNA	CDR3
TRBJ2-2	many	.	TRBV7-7	TGTGCCAGCAGCTCTCGTGGGCAGGGCCCTTTCTGGGAGCTGTTTTTT	CASSSRGQGPFWELFF
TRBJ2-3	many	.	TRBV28	TGTGCCAGCAGTTTATTATCAGGGGAAGATACGCAGTATTTT	CASSLLSGEDTQYF
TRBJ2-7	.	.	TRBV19	TGTGCCAGTAGTATAGGACAACACTACGAGCAGTACTTC	CASSIGQHYEQYF
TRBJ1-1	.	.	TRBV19	TGTGCCAGTAGTGTGTACACTGAAGCTTTCTTT	CASSVYTEAFF
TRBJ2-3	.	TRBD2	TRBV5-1	TGCGCCAGCAGCTTGAATAGCGGGAGGGATACGCAGTATTTT	CASSLNSGRDTQYF
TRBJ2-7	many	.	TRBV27	TGTGCCAGCAGTTTGTGGGGTCCCACCTACGAGCAGTACTTC	CASSLWGPTYEQYF
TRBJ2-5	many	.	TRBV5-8	TGTGCCAGCAGCCCAAACCGGGGCAGGGGTGAGACCCAGTACTTC	CASSPNRGRGETQYF
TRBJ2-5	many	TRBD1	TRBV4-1	TGCGCCAGCAGGATGACAGGGGGCACCCCCCAAGAGACCCAGTACTTC	CASRMTGGTPQETQYF
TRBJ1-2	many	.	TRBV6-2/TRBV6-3	TGTGCCAGCAGTCCGCCTACAGGGTACGGCTACACCTTC	CASSPPTGYGYTF
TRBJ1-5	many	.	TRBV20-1	TGCAGTGCTAGAGATCAGTTCAGGCAGCCCCAGCATTTT	CSARDQFRQPQHF
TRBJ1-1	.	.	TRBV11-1	TGTGCCAGCAGCGTCCGGGGTCCGAACACTGAAGCTTTCTTT	CASSVRGPNTEAFF
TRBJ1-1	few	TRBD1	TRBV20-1	TGCAGTGCTAGACGACAGGGGGCTGGCACTGAAGCTTTCTTT	CSARRQGAGTEAFF
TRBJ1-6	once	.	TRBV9	TGTGCCAGCGGAGCGGGGGAACGTCGGTCCCTCCACTTT	CASGAGERRSLHF
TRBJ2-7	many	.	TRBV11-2	TGTGCCAGCAGCGGGGGTAGGTCACACGAGCAGTACTTC	CASSGGRSHEQYF
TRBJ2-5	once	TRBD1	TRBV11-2	TGTGCCAGCAGCGCCCGCGCCAGGGGGCCAGAGACCCAGTACTTC	CASSARARGPETQYF
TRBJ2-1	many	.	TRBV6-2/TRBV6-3	TGTGCCAGCAGCACCCCGAGGGGGGGGGGTGAGCAGTTCTTC	CASSTPRGGGEQFF
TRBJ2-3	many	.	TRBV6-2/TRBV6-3	TGTGCCAGCAGCGAGCGGAGTTCCGCAGATACGCAGTATTTT	CASSERSSADTQYF
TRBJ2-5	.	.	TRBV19	TGTGCCAGCCGTTCCTGGACAAATCAAGAGACCCAGTACTTC	CASRSWTNQETQYF